This TCR beta chain emerged from a study of T cells in Graves' hyperthyroidism and ophthalmopathy. General study points: Also found in blood were most expanded thyroid clonotypes above 0.001.

This clonotype was seen a few times. The antigen remains unidentified. Amplified TCR beta CDR3 regions came from RNA transcripts. The TCR CDR3 was amplified in a first-round RT-PCR using the HTBI primer set. MiXCR was run by TCRdb on the multiplex PCR reads, yielding one entry per CDR3 protein. This table has about 290,000 distinct CDR3 sequences, approximately 13% appearing once. V was pared by 1 base and J by 8 bases, with 12 bases of the junction left unmatched. The germline V gene has CDR1 MGHRA and CDR2 YSYEKL. The CDR3 length is 17 residues. Patients aged 18 to 65 had newly diagnosed hyperthyroidism that had lasted under 2 months. In making diagnoses, clinical symptoms, serum thyroxine and TRAb, thyroid ultrasound and orbital computed tomography were all used.

Sequenced input: blood. The chain employs TRBV4-1 and TRBJ2-1, with 9 positions matching TRBD2. The sequence was obtained from a woman in her 40s with Graves' hyperthyroidism. This chain's CDR3 is CASSQALGGLAFDEQFF. The CDR3 DNA reads TGCGCCAGCAGCCAAGCCCTTGGGGGACTAGCTTTCGATGAGCAGTTCTTC.